A selection of T cell receptor beta chains follows, all from one sample in a study of control samples from healthy donors and cancer patients. Produced via immunoSEQ multiplex PCR; TCRdb's table is partial and in-frame only. Of about 59,000 clones in the sample, over 75% were seen once. The material sequenced was PBMCs. These receptors were obtained from a woman aged 55-69 years with lung cancer. Both conserved end residues are trimmed from each CDR3.

>TRBV28
ASSLHGTTHEKLF
>TRBV10-1
ASSGSLNTEAF
>TRBV6-5
ASSRDRSYGYT
>TRBV30
AWSGGAEQY
>TRBV24-1
ATSDGTLGYT
>TRBV9
ASSVGPMNTEAF
>TRBV24-1
ATSDWGMGVNTGELF
>TRBV5-1
ASSRGQGLGELF
>TRBV29-1
SGDRHNTEAF
>TRBV6-5
ASSLIGKGGYT
>TRBV10-1
ASNRQGNCNQPQH
>TRBV5-3
ARSPRRQGDGGELF
>TRBV18
ASSSRTSAVYNEQF
>TRBV2
ASSEVPGRLGGYT
>TRBV7-9
ASSPGGAWETQY
>TRBV28
ASSKQGISYEQY
>TRBV14
ASSPSSWVHYGYT
>TRBV13
ASSASEDTEAF
>TRBV19
ASSIQGGDTQY
>TRBV28
ASSPGTSGLYEQY
>TRBV28
ASSLGQGFRQPQH
>TRBV7-3
ASSPGMWGSEAF
>TRBV9
ASSVDQGIQETQY
>TRBV5-8
ASVGGSYEQY
>TRBV6-1
ASSALGGADSGGYT
>TRBV2
ASSGSLAGGYEQF
>TRBV5-5
ASSTEGARVRYTEAF
>TRBV6-4
ASSPERTSGLF
>TRBV5-4
ASSLDPGTGGYEQY
>TRBV10-3
AITAGIYNEQF
>TRBV5-1
ASSYRGTDTQY
>TRBV12-3/TRBV12-4
ASSLEETQY
>TRBV10-2
ASSESRLATGGYTGELF
>TRBV6-2/TRBV6-3
ASSSDRTTYGYT
>TRBV5-4
ASSLRGPETQY
>TRBV6-1
ASSESGDTEAF
>TRBV28
ASSHLPLNEQF
>TRBV30
AWTLSLSEGGYT
>TRBV21-1
ASSKGLAGGPGKKTQY
>TRBV29-1
SVVWGNTEAF
>TRBV19
ASSVANRDSPLH
>TRBV28
ASSSLGLNTEAF
>TRBV7-8
ASSQGNSNQPQH
>TRBV7-3
ASSFEVGELF
>TRBV19
AIGPGRGGTEAF
>TRBV4-1
ASSQDLLARAYGYT
>TRBV6-1
ASSEAWGAILGYGYT
>TRBV15
ATSRDRGTGYEQY
>TRBV12-3/TRBV12-4
ASSLDPRNTIY
>TRBV5-1
ASSARQNQETQY
>TRBV15
ATSTRVGLNGYT
>TRBV23-1
ASSQSGTFYEQF
>TRBV5-5
ASSLGRLTSYEQY
>TRBV18
ASSLAGFSYEQY
>TRBV13
ASSLVTGSSTDTQY
>TRBV6-6
ASRTGNSGGETQY
>TRBV5-1
ASSRDADSNQPQH
>TRBV5-8
ASSRGSNEKLF
>TRBV6-1
ASSDRLAGSSEQF